The TCR beta chain under discussion was sequenced for a study of CD8+ T cells in alopecia areata. Described treatment: oral pan-JAK inhibitor, 5-10 mg twice daily. Trimming removed 0 bases at V and 4 bases at J, with 6 bases between. Germline CDR1 reads MNHEY; CDR2 reads SVGAGI. This CDR3 region has 13 residues. Sequencing relied on a cDNA template that was reverse transcribed from extracted RNA. Sequenced by immunoSEQ multiplex PCR; TCRdb stores in-frame clones only, minus some. Found here are around 180,000 clones, about three fifths of them singletons; the top ten hold just over 1%. J is TRBJ1-1 and V is TRBV6-5; D gene unclear. The source of this sequence is a human donor with alopecia areata. The sample consisted of CD4+ T cells sorted from blood, taken at week 24, from a patient treated with tofacitinib. CDR3 in DNA: TGTGCCAGCAGTTACTCGTGGAGCACTGAAGCTTTCTTT. Translated: CASSYSWSTEAFF.